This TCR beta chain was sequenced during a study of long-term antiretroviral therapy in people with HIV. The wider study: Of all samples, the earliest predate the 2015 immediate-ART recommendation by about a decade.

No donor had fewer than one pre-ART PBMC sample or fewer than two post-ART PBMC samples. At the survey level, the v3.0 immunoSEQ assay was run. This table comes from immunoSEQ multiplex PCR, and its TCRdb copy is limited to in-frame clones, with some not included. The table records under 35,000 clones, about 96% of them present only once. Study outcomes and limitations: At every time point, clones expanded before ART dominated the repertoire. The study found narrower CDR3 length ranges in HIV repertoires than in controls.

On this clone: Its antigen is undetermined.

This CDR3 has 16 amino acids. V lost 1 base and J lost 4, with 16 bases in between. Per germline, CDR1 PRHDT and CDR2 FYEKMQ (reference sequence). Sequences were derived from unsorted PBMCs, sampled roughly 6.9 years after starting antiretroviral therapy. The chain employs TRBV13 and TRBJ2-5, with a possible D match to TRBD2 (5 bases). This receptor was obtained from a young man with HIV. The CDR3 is CASSLVGARRGETQYF. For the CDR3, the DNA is TGTGCCAGCAGCTTAGTTGGCGCCCGACGGGGAGAGACCCAGTACTTC.